The rows below give T cell receptor beta chains drawn from one sample of a study of PD-1 blockade in mismatch repair-deficient tumors. TCRdb keeps only in-frame clones here, not all; method: immunoSEQ multiplex PCR. The sample lists over 100,000 clones; 65% to 80% were seen once. Sequenced here: peripheral blood, sampled 60 to 65 weeks after starting pembrolizumab. The receptors stem from an adult with mismatch repair-deficient cancer. Each CDR3 is given with its conserved first and last residue. D genes are given only for firm matches. For some rows the clone size is stated as once, few or many, or as a class when expanded; others skip it.

D | J | size | V | CDR3 | DNA
TRBD2 | TRBJ2-3 | NA | TRBV11-1 | CASSQAGESTDTQYF | TGTGCCAGCAGCCAGGCGGGGGAGTCCACAGATACGCAGTATTTT
TRBD1 | TRBJ2-5 | NA | TRBV7-2 | CASSFWGQGAETQYF | TGTGCCAGCAGCTTTTGGGGACAGGGTGCAGAGACCCAGTACTTC
TRBD1 | TRBJ1-3 | once | TRBV5-1 | CASSSGQGSGNTIYF | TGCGCCAGCAGCTCCGGACAGGGCTCTGGAAACACCATATATTTT
NA | TRBJ2-3 | NA | TRBV7-8 | CASSSEGRTDTQYF | TGTGCCAGCAGCTCTGAAGGACGCACAGATACGCAGTATTTT
NA | TRBJ1-5 | NA | TRBV5-4 | CASSLDSNQPQHF | TGTGCCAGCAGCTTGGACAGCAATCAGCCCCAGCATTTT
TRBD2 | TRBJ2-7 | once | TRBV27 | CASSASGVGSYEQYF | TGTGCCAGCAGTGCTAGCGGGGTGGGTTCCTACGAGCAGTACTTC
TRBD1 | TRBJ1-2 | NA | TRBV6-6 | CASSTGESYGYTF | TGTGCCAGCAGCACAGGGGAAAGCTATGGCTACACCTTC
TRBD2 | TRBJ2-7 | once | TRBV9 | CASSVASGSTHEQYF | TGTGCCAGCAGCGTAGCAAGCGGGAGTACCCACGAGCAGTACTTC
NA | TRBJ1-1 | NA | TRBV28 | CASKLTNTEAFF | TGTGCCAGCAAACTCACGAACACTGAAGCTTTCTTT
NA | TRBJ2-7 | NA | TRBV9 | CASSTRDNSEQYF | TGTGCCAGCAGCACCCGGGACAATAGCGAGCAGTACTTC
NA | TRBJ2-7 | NA | TRBV19 | CASSISGELRGLTEQYF | TGTGCCAGTAGTATCAGTGGGGAACTCCGTGGGCTTACTGAGCAGTACTTC
NA | TRBJ1-2 | NA | TRBV28 | CASEDLWYGYTF | TGTGCCAGCGAGGATTTGTGGTATGGCTACACCTTC
TRBD1 | TRBJ1-3 | NA | TRBV5-1 | CASKVTGSGNTIYF | TGCGCCAGCAAGGTGACAGGGTCTGGGAACACCATATATTTT
NA | TRBJ2-5 | NA | TRBV25-1 | CASSEGDIGETQYF | TGTGCCAGCAGTGAAGGGGACATTGGTGAGACCCAGTACTTC
NA | TRBJ2-3 | NA | TRBV25-1 | CASSESSARGTDTQYF | TGTGCCAGCAGTGAATCGAGCGCCAGGGGCACAGATACGCAGTATTTT
NA | TRBJ2-1 | NA | TRBV7-9 | CASSFTSKEQFF | TGTGCCAGCAGCTTCACTAGCAAAGAGCAGTTCTTC
NA | TRBJ1-1 | NA | TRBV30 | CAWSVHGILVTEAFF | TGTGCCTGGAGTGTCCACGGAATTCTTGTCACTGAAGCTTTCTTT
NA | TRBJ1-1 | NA | TRBV2 | CASREQGVGNTEAFF | TGTGCCAGCAGGGAACAGGGTGTGGGGAACACTGAAGCTTTCTTT
TRBD2 | TRBJ2-3 | NA | TRBV11-1 | CASSFLAGRTDTQYF | TGTGCCAGCAGCTTTCTAGCGGGACGCACAGATACGCAGTATTTT
TRBD2 | TRBJ2-7 | NA | TRBV5-1 | CASSNPSTGTRIHEQYF | TGCGCCAGCAGCAATCCCTCTACCGGGACTAGAATCCACGAGCAGTACTTC
NA | TRBJ2-5 | NA | TRBV30 | CAWSLRTGQETQYF | TGTGCCTGGAGTTTACGAACGGGCCAAGAGACCCAGTACTTC
TRBD2 | TRBJ2-7 | NA | TRBV27 | CASSEKESSGSYEQYF | TGTGCCAGCAGCGAAAAAGAGTCTAGCGGTTCCTACGAGCAGTACTTC
NA | TRBJ2-3 | once | TRBV7-9 | CASSFYPLWEDTQYF | TGTGCCAGCAGCTTCTACCCCCTTTGGGAGGATACGCAGTATTTT
NA | TRBJ2-7 | NA | TRBV18 | CASSSGPAGEQYF | TGTGCCAGCTCATCGGGACCGGCGGGGGAGCAGTACTTC
NA | TRBJ2-7 | NA | TRBV4-2 | CASSQDGVYEQYF | TGTGCCAGCAGCCAAGATGGAGTTTACGAGCAGTACTTC
NA | TRBJ1-3 | many | TRBV28 | CASSGYGNTIYF | TGTGCCAGCAGTGGATATGGAAACACCATATATTTT
TRBD2 | TRBJ2-3 | NA | TRBV7-9 | CASSPGGSGSDTQYF | TGTGCCAGCAGCCCCGGAGGTAGCGGGAGTGATACGCAGTATTTT
NA | TRBJ1-1 | NA | TRBV6-5 | CASSYNSFHGAFF | TGTGCCAGCAGTTACAACTCCTTTCATGGGGCTTTCTTT
NA | TRBJ1-2 | NA | TRBV6-1 | CASSEAGTDTSF | TGTGCCAGCAGTGAAGCGGGCACCGACACCTCCTTC
NA | TRBJ1-2 | NA | TRBV7-8 | CASSQTSASGSGYTF | TGTGCCAGCAGCCAAACCTCAGCTTCGGGATCCGGCTACACCTTC
NA | TRBJ2-7 | NA | TRBV4-2 | CASSPRGGGASYEQYF | TGTGCCAGCAGCCCCAGGGGGGGAGGGGCGTCCTACGAGCAGTACTTC
NA | TRBJ1-3 | NA | TRBV7-2 | CASSSRPGSGNTIYF | TGTGCCAGCAGCTCTAGGCCGGGATCAGGAAACACCATATATTTT
TRBD2 | TRBJ2-5 | NA | TRBV6-5 | CASRTGGKETQYF | TGTGCCAGCAGAACGGGGGGGAAAGAGACCCAGTACTTC
TRBD2 | TRBJ2-1 | NA | TRBV7-2 | CASSPGTSGYNYNEQFF | TGTGCCAGCAGCCCCGGGACTAGCGGATATAACTACAATGAGCAGTTCTTC
TRBD2 | TRBJ2-7 | NA | TRBV6-6 | CASSTTSGSSYEQYF | TGTGCCAGCAGTACGACTAGCGGGAGCTCCTACGAGCAGTACTTC
NA | TRBJ1-4 | few | TRBV7-6 | CASSLQDEKLFF | TGTGCCAGCAGCTTACAGGACGAAAAACTGTTTTTT
NA | TRBJ1-2 | NA | TRBV30 | CAWRTRAREAYGYTF | TGTGCCTGGAGAACAAGGGCTAGGGAAGCTTATGGCTACACCTTC
NA | TRBJ1-2 | NA | TRBV11-2 | CASSLAGAIYGYTF | TGTGCCAGCAGCTTGGCAGGTGCTATCTATGGCTACACCTTC